This is a list of T cell receptor beta chains from one sample in a study of OX40 agonist ivuxolimab in advanced cancers. Sequencing was performed with immunoSEQ multiplex PCR; in TCRdb, only in-frame clones are kept and a portion is missing. The sample holds 65,000 to 90,000 clones, roughly nine tenths seen once. This specimen was CD4+ or CD8+ T cells sorted from blood, taken in a trial of the OX40 agonist ivuxolimab. The receptors stem from an adult with an advanced solid tumor such as melanoma, head and neck, liver or kidney cancer. The CDR3 runs from the conserved cysteine through the conserved F or W. The D gene is left open where the match is weak. The size field is filled for only some rows; it gives once, few, many or a size class.

D	J	size	V	DNA	CDR3
NA	TRBJ1-1	NA	TRBV11-2	TGTGCCAGCAGCTTAGGAACAGGGCGGCGCACTGAAGCTTTCTTT	CASSLGTGRRTEAFF
NA	TRBJ1-2	NA	TRBV6-5	TGTGCCAGCAGTGAGCTCTATGGCTACACCTTC	CASSELYGYTF
TRBD1	TRBJ2-2	NA	TRBV28	TGTGCCAGCAGTCCGAACCCGGGACAGGGTTCGATAGGGGAGCTGTTTTTT	CASSPNPGQGSIGELFF
NA	TRBJ1-1	once	TRBV10-3	TGTGCCATCAGTGAGTCGGCCCAGCCCCCGATGTTT	CAISESAQPPMF
NA	TRBJ1-1	NA	TRBV7-2	TGTGCCAGCAGCATGGACAGTAACACTGAAGCTTTCTTT	CASSMDSNTEAFF
NA	TRBJ2-1	NA	TRBV10-1	TGCGCCAGCAGTTTAAGCGGTAATTCCTACAATGAGCAGTTCTTC	CASSLSGNSYNEQFF
NA	TRBJ2-6	NA	TRBV15	TGTGCCACCAGCAGCGGACGTTTATCTGGGGCCAACGTCCTGACTTTC	CATSSGRLSGANVLTF
NA	TRBJ2-7	NA	TRBV7-9	TGTGCCAGCAGCTTAGGCCGGTTCTACGAGCAGTACTTC	CASSLGRFYEQYF
NA	TRBJ1-3	NA	TRBV27	TGTGCCAGCAGTCCCCTCGCTATCTCTGGAAACACCATATATTTT	CASSPLAISGNTIYF
NA	TRBJ1-6	NA	TRBV30	TGTGCCTGGAGCGGGGGGGAGAATTCACCCCTCCACTTT	CAWSGGENSPLHF
NA	TRBJ2-1	NA	TRBV18	TGTGCCAGCTCACTAGTGAGTCCCAATGAGCAGTTCTTC	CASSLVSPNEQFF
TRBD1	TRBJ1-4	NA	TRBV9	TGTGCCAGCAGTCCAACGACAGGGGTCGAAAAACTGTTTTTT	CASSPTTGVEKLFF
NA	TRBJ2-7	few	TRBV29-1	TGCAGCGTCGTCCAGCACGAGCAGTACTTC	CSVVQHEQYF
TRBD1	TRBJ1-3	NA	TRBV13	TGTGCCAGCAGCGGGGCGGGACAGGGGTCTGGAAACACCATATATTTT	CASSGAGQGSGNTIYF
NA	TRBJ1-2	NA	TRBV29-1	TGCAGCGCAGAGGGGTTTGCTGGCTACACCTTC	CSAEGFAGYTF
NA	TRBJ2-6	NA	TRBV15	TGTGCCACCAGCAGAGATCTTGAATCCGGGGCCAACGTCCTGACTTTC	CATSRDLESGANVLTF
TRBD1	TRBJ1-1	once	TRBV29-1	TGCAGCGTTTATGTACGGACAGGGCCTATGAACACTGAAGCTTTCTTT	CSVYVRTGPMNTEAFF
TRBD1	TRBJ2-7	NA	TRBV11-3	TGTGCCAGCAGCCCACAGGGGTCCTACGAGCAGTACTTC	CASSPQGSYEQYF
NA	TRBJ2-2	NA	TRBV9	TGTGCCAGCCAAAGAGGTGGGGACACCGGGGAGCTGTTTTTT	CASQRGGDTGELFF
NA	TRBJ1-3	NA	TRBV15	TGTGCCACCAGCAGAGGGGCTGGAAACACCATATATTTT	CATSRGAGNTIYF
NA	TRBJ1-1	NA	TRBV7-9	TGTGCCAGCAGCTACGGGGCCCCTGAAGCTTTCTTT	CASSYGAPEAFF
NA	TRBJ1-5	NA	TRBV7-9	TGTGCCAGCAGCAAAGGGTCAGGAAGCAATCAGCCCCAGCATTTT	CASSKGSGSNQPQHF
TRBD1	TRBJ2-5	NA	TRBV29-1	TGCAGCGTAGGAACCGGACAGGGGGCCCTCCGGGAGGAGCAGTACTTC	CSVGTGQGALREEQYF
NA	TRBJ1-6	NA	TRBV9	TGTGCCAGCAGCGTAGCGCCCTATAATTCACCCCTCCACTTT	CASSVAPYNSPLHF
TRBD2	TRBJ2-1	NA	TRBV4-1	TGCGCCAGCAGCCGTAGTGAGCGGGAGGTCAATGAGCAGTTCTTC	CASSRSEREVNEQFF
NA	TRBJ1-1	once	TRBV10-3	TGTGCCATCAGCGCGACGAGAGGTGAAGCTTTCTTT	CAISATRGEAFF
TRBD2	TRBJ2-3	NA	TRBV29-1	TGCAGCGTCCAGGGCCTAGCGGGGCAAGATACGCAGTATTTT	CSVQGLAGQDTQYF
TRBD1	TRBJ2-7	NA	TRBV19	TGTGCCAGTAGACCCCCGGGCTCAGGGGGCGAGCAGTACTTC	CASRPPGSGGEQYF
NA	TRBJ1-4	NA	TRBV28	TGTGCCAGCAGTTCAGTAGAAAAACTGTTTTTT	CASSSVEKLFF
NA	TRBJ2-1	few	TRBV7-7	TGTGCTAGCAGCCCCAGCGGGCAAAATGAGCAGTTCTTC	CASSPSGQNEQFF
TRBD1	TRBJ1-6	NA	TRBV30	TGTGCCTGGAGAAGGGACAGGAGTTTGACACCCCTCCACTTT	CAWRRDRSLTPLHF
NA	TRBJ1-1	NA	TRBV19	TGTGCCAGTAGTATGGCGACAGCGAACACTGAAGCTTTCTTT	CASSMATANTEAFF
NA	TRBJ1-2	NA	TRBV5-4	TGTGCCAGCAGCTTGCTAGGCGGAGCTAACTATGGCTACACCTTC	CASSLLGGANYGYTF
TRBD2	TRBJ2-5	NA	TRBV28	TGTGCCAGCAAGGGCGGCGGGAGTGAAGAGACCCAGTACTTC	CASKGGGSEETQYF
NA	TRBJ1-3	NA	TRBV30	TGTGCCTGGAGTCCCCCAGGGGTGGGTGGAAACACCATATATTTT	CAWSPPGVGGNTIYF
TRBD1	TRBJ2-6	NA	TRBV7-9	TGTGCCAGCAGCTTAGGGGACAGGGGGTTAGGTGGGGCCAACGTCCTGACTTTC	CASSLGDRGLGGANVLTF
NA	TRBJ1-1	NA	TRBV5-1	TGCGCCAGCAGCCCAATGGGGGTGGGCACTGAAGCTTTCTTT	CASSPMGVGTEAFF
TRBD2	TRBJ2-7	once	TRBV28	TGTGCCAGCAGTCCCGGGACTAGCGGGATCTACGAGCAGTACTTC	CASSPGTSGIYEQYF
NA	TRBJ2-3	NA	TRBV10-1	TGCGCCAGCAGTGAGGGGCTTTCAGATACGCAGTATTTT	CASSEGLSDTQYF
NA	TRBJ1-4	NA	TRBV19	TGTGCCACTGGTACTACAACTAATGAAAAACTGTTTTTT	CATGTTTNEKLFF
NA	TRBJ1-5	NA	TRBV6-5	TGTACCAGCAGTTCGGTTCCGAATCAGCCCCAGCATTTT	CTSSSVPNQPQHF